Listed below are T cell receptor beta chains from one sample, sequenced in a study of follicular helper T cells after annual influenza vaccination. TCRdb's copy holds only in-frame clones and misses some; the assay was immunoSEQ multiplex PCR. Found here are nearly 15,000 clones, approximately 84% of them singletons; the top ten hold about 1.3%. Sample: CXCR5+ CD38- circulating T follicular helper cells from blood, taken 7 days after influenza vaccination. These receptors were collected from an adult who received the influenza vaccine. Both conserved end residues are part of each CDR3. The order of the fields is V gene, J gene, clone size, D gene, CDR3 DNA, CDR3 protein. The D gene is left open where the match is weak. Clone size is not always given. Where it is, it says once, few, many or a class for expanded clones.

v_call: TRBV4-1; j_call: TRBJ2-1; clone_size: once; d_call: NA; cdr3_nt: TGCGCCAGCAGACCAAGCTCCCTCCGGGCCCCGGGGAATGAGCAGTTCTTC; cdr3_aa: CASRPSSLRAPGNEQFF
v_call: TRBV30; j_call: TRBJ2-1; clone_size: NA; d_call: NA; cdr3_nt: TGTGCCTGGATGCGGGGCGGCTACAATGAGCAGTTCTTC; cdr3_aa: CAWMRGGYNEQFF
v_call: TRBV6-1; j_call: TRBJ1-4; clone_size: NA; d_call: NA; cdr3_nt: TGTGCCAGCAGTGGGACACCAGGAGGGACTTTAGCTAATGAAAAACTGTTTTTT; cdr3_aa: CASSGTPGGTLANEKLFF
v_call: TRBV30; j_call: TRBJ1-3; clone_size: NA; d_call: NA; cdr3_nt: TGTGCCTGGAGCGCAGGAGGAAACACCATATATTTT; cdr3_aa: CAWSAGGNTIYF
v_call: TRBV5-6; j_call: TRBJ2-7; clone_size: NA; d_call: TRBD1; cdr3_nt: TGTGCCAGCAGCTTGGGTGGGACAGGGTCCGCCGAGCAGTACTTC; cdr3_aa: CASSLGGTGSAEQYF
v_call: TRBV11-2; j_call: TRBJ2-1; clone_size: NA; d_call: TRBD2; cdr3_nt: TGTGCCAGCATCAAACAAGAGGGCGGGGGGGCCTATGAGCAGTTCTTC; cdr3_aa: CASIKQEGGGAYEQFF
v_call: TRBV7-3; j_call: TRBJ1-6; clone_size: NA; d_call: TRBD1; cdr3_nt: TGTGCCAGCAGCCCTGGGACAGGGCCATCACCCCTCCACTTT; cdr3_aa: CASSPGTGPSPLHF
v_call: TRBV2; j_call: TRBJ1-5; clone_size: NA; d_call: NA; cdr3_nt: TGTGCCAGCAGGGGAGACATCAATCAGCCCCAGCATTTT; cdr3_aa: CASRGDINQPQHF
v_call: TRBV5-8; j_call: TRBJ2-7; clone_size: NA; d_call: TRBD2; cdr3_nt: TGTGCCAGCAGCCCGGGGCGGGGGAACTCCTACGAGCAGTACTTC; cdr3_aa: CASSPGRGNSYEQYF
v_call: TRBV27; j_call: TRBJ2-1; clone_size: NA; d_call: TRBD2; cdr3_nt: TGTGCCAGCAGTGGGGGCGGGGGGACCTTTGAGCAGTTCTTC; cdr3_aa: CASSGGGGTFEQFF
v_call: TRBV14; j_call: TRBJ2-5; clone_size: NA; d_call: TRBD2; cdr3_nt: TGTGCCAGCAGCGGACTAGCGTTTCAAGAGACCCAGTACTTC; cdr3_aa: CASSGLAFQETQYF
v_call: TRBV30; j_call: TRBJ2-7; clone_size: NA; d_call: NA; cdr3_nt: TGTGCCTGGAGTAGGATAGCGTCCTACGAGCAGTACTTC; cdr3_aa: CAWSRIASYEQYF
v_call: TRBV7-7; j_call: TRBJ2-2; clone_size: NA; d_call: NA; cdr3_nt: TGTGCTAGCAGCTCCACCCAGGGTAACACCGGGGAGCTGTTTTTT; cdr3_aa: CASSSTQGNTGELFF
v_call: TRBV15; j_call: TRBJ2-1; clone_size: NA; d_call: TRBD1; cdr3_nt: TGTGCCACCAGCTCGGGACAGGGTTATGAGCAGTTCTTC; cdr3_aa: CATSSGQGYEQFF
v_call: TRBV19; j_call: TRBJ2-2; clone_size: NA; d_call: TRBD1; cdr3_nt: TGTGCCAGTAGTATCGGACAGGGGGCGAACACCGGGGAGCTGTTTTTT; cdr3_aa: CASSIGQGANTGELFF
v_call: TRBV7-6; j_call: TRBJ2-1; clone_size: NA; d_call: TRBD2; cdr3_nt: TGTGCCAGCAGCTTAGGTCTACTAGCGGACAATGAGCAGTTCTTC; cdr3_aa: CASSLGLLADNEQFF
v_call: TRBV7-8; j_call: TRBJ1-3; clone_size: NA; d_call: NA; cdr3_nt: TGTGCCAGCAGCTTAGAAGAAGTAGGGGGGGCAGCTGGAAACACCATATATTTT; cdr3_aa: CASSLEEVGGAAGNTIYF
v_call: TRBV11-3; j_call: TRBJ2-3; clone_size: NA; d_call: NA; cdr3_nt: TGTGCCAGCAGCTTAGATCCCGGGTCAGATACGCAGTATTTT; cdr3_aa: CASSLDPGSDTQYF
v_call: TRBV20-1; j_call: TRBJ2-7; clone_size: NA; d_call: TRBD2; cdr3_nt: TGCAGTGTGCAGCGGGAGGACGAGCAGTACTTC; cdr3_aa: CSVQREDEQYF
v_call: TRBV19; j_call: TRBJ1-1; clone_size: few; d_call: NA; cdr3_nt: TGTGCCAGTAGAATACTCAGAACGAACACTGAAGCTTTCTTT; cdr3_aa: CASRILRTNTEAFF
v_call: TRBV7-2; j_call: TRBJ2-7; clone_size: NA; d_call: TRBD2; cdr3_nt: TGTGCCAGCAGCACTAGCGGGGGCTACGAGCAGTACTTC; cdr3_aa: CASSTSGGYEQYF
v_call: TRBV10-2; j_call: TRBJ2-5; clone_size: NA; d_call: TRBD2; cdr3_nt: TGCGCCAGCACTACTAGCGACCAAGAGACCCAGTACTTC; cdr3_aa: CASTTSDQETQYF